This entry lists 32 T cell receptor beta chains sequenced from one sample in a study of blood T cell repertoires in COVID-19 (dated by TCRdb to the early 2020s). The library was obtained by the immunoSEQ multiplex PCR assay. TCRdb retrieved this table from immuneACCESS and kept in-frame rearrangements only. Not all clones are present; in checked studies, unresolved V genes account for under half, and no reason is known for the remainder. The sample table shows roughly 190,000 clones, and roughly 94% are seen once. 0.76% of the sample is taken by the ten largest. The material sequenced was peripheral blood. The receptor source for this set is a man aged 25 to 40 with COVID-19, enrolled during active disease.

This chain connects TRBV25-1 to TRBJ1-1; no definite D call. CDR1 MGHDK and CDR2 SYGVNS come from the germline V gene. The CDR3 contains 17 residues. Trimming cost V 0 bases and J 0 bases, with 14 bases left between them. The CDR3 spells CASSEYGGGRVNTEAFF. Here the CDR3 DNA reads TGTGCCAGCAGTGAATACGGAGGCGGGCGCGTGAACACTGAAGCTTTCTTT.

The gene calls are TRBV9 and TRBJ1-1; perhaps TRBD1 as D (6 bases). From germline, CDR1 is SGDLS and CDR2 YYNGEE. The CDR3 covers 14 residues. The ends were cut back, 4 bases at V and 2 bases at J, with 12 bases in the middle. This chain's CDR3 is CASSTRGGNTEAFF. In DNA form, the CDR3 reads TGTGCCAGCAGCACCCGGGGGGGCAACACTGAAGCTTTCTTT.

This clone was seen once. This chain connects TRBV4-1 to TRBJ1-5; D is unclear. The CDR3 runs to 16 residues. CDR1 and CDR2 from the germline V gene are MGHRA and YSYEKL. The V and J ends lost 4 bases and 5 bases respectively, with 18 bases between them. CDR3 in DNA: TGCGCCAGCAGCCCGACAAAACCGCCCGGGGATCAGCCCCAGCATTTT. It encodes CASSPTKPPGDQPQHF.

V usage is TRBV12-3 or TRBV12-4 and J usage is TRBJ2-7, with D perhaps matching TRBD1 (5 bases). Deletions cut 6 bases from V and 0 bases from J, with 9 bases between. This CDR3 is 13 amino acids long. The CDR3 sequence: CASRSRGSYEQYF. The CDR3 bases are TGTGCCAGCAGAAGTAGGGGCTCCTACGAGCAGTACTTC.

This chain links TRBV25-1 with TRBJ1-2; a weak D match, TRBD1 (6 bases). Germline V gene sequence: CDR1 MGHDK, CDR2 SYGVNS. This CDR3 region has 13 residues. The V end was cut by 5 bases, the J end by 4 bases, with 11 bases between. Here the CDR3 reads CASSQGSRYGYTF. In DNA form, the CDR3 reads TGTGCCAGCAGTCAGGGGTCCCGCTATGGCTACACCTTC.

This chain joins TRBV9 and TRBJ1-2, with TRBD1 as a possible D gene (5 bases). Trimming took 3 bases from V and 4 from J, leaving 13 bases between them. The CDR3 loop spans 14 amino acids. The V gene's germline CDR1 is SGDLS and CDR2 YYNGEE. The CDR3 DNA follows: TGTGCCAGCAGCGACGGACGGGACTTCTATGGCTACACCTTC. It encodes CASSDGRDFYGYTF.

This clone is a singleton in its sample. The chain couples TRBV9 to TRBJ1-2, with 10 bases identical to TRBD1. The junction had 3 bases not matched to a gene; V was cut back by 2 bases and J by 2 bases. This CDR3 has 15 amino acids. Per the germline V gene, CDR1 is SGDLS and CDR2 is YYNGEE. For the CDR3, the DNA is TGTGCCAGCAGCGTGACAGGGGGCTTCAACTATGGCTACACCTTC. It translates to CASSVTGGFNYGYTF.

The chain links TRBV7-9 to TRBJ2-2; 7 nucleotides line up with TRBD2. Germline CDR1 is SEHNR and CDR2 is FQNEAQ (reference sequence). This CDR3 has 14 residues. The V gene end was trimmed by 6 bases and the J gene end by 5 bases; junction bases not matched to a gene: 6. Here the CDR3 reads CASRVQGGTGELFF. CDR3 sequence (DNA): TGTGCCAGCAGGGTGCAGGGAGGGACCGGGGAGCTGTTTTTT.

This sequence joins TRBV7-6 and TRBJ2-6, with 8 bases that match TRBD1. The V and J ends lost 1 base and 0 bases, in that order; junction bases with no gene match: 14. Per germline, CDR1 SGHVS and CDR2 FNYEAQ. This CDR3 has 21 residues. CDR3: CASSLDPGGAFRASGANVLTF. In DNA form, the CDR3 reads TGTGCCAGCAGCTTAGATCCAGGGGGCGCTTTTAGAGCCTCTGGGGCCAACGTCCTGACTTTC.

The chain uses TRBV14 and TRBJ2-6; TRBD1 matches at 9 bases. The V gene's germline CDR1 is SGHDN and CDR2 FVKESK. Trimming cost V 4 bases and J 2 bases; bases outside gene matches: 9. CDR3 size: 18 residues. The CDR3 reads CASSRRVGQGTGANVLTF. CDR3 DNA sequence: TGTGCCAGCAGCCGCAGGGTGGGACAGGGAACTGGGGCCAACGTCCTGACTTTC.

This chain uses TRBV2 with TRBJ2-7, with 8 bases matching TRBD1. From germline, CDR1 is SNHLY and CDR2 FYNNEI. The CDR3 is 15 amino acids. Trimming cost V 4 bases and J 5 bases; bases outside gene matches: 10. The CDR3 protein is CASSVWRDRGNEQYF. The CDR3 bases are TGTGCCAGCAGTGTCTGGAGAGACAGGGGCAACGAGCAGTACTTC.

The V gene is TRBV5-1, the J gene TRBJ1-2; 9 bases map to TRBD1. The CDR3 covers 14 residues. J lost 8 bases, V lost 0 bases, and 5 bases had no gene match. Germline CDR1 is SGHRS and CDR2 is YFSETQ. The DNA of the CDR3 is TGCGCCAGCAGCTTGGAGGGGACAGGGAAGGGCTACACCTTC. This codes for CASSLEGTGKGYTF.

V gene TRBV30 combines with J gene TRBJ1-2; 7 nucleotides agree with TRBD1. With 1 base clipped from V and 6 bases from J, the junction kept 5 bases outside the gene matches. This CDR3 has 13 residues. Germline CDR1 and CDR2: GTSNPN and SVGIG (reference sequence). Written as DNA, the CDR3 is TGTGCCTGGAGTGGACAGGGCTACGATGGCTACACCTTC. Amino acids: CAWSGQGYDGYTF. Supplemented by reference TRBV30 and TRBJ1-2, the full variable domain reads SQTIHQWPATLVQPVGSPLSLECTVEGTSNPNLYWYRQAAGRGLQLLFYSVGIGQISSEVPQNLSASRPQDRQFILSSKKLLLSDSGFYLCAWSGQGYDGYTFGSGTRLTVV.

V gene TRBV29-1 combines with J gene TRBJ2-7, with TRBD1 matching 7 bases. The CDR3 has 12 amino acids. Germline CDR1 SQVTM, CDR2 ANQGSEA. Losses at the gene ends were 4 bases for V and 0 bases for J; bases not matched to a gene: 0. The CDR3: CSVGDSSYEQYF. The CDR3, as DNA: TGCAGCGTTGGGGACAGCTCCTACGAGCAGTACTTC.

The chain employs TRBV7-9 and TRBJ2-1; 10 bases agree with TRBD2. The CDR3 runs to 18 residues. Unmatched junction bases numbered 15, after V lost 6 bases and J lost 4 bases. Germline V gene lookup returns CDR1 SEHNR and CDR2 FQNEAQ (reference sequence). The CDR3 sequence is CASREGSTSGELYNEQFF. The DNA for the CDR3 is TGTGCCAGCAGGGAAGGTAGCACTAGCGGGGAGCTATACAATGAGCAGTTCTTC.

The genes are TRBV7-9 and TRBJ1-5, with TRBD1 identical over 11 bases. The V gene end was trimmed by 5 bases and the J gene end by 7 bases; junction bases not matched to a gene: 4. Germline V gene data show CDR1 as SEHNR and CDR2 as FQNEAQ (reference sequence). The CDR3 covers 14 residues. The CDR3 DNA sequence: TGTGCCAGCAGCCCGGGACAGGGGGTCCAGCCCCAGCATTTT. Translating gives CASSPGQGVQPQHF.

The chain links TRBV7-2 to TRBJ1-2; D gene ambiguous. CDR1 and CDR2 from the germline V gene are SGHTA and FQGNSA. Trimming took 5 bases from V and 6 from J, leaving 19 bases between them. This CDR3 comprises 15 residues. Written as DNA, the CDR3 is TGTGCCAGCAGCGTAACCGGGAGCCGGATCGATGGCTACACCTTC. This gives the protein CASSVTGSRIDGYTF. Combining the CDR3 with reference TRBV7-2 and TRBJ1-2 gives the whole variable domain GAGVSQSPSNKVTEKGKDVELRCDPISGHTALYWYRQSLGQGLEFLIYFQGNSAPDKSGLPSDRFSAERTGGSVSTLTIQRTQQEDSAVYLCASSVTGSRIDGYTFGSGTRLTVV.

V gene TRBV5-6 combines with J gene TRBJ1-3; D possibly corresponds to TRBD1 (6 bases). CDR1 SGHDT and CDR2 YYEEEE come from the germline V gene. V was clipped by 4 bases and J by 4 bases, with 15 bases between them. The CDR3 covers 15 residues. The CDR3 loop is CASSVLPGQGNTIYF. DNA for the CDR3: TGTGCCAGCAGCGTCCTTCCGGGACAAGGAAACACCATATATTTT.

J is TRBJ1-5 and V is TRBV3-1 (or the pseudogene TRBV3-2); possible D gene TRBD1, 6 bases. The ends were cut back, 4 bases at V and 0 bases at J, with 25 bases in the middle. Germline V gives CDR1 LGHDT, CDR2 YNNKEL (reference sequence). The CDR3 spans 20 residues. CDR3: CASSPSQGGGGRDSNQPQHF. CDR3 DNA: TGTGCCAGCAGCCCCTCCCAAGGGGGGGGAGGTCGGGATAGCAATCAGCCCCAGCATTTT.

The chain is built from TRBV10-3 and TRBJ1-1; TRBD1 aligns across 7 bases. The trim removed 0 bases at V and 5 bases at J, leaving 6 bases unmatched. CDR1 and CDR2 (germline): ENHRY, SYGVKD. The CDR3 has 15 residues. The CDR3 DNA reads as TGTGCCATCAGTGAGTCCGAGGGGGCATTGACTGAAGCTTTCTTT. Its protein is CAISESEGALTEAFF.

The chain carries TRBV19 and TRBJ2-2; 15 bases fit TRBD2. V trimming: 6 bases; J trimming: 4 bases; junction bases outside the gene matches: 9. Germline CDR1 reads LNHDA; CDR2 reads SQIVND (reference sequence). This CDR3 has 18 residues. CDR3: CASSEPGLAGGFTGELFF. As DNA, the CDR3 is TGTGCCAGTAGCGAGCCGGGACTAGCGGGGGGATTCACCGGGGAGCTGTTTTTT.

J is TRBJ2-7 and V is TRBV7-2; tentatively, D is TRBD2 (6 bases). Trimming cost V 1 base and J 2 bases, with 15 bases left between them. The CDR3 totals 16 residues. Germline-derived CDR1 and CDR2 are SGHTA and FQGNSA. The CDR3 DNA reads TGTGCCAGCAGCTTAGGGAGGAGGGGTAGGACCTACGAGCAGTACTTC. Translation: CASSLGRRGRTYEQYF.

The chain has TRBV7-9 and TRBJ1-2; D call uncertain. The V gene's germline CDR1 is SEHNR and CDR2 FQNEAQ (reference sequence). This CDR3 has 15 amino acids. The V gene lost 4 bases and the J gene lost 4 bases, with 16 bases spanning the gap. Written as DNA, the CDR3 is TGTGCCAGCAGCTACGAAAATACCCGGGGCTATGGCTACACCTTC. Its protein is CASSYENTRGYGYTF.

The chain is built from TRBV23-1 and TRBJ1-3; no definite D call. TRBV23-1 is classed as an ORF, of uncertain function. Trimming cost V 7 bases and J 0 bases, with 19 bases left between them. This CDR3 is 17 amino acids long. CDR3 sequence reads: CASTLLDGRDSGNTIYF. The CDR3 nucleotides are TGCGCCAGCACTCTCCTTGACGGCCGGGACTCTGGAAACACCATATATTTT.

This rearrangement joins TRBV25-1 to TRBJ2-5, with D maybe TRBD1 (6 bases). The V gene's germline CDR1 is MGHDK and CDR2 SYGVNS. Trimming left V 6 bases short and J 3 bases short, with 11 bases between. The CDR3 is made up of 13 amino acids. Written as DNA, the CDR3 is TGTGCCAGCAGAGGGACAAATGAAGAGACCCAGTACTTC. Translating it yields CASRGTNEETQYF.

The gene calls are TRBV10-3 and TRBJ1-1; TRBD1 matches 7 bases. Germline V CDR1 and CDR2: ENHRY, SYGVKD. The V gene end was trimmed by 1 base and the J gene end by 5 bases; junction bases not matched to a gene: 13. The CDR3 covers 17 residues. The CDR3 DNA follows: TGTGCCATCAGTGAGTTAGGGGGCCTCCGGAGGGAGACTGAAGCTTTCTTT. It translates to CAISELGGLRRETEAFF.

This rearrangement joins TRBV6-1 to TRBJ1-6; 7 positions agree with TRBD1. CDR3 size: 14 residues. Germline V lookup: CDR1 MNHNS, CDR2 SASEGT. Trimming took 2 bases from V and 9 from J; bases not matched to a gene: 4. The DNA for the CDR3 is TGTGCCAGCAGTGAAATAGACAGGGTTTCACCCCTCCACTTT. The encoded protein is CASSEIDRVSPLHF.

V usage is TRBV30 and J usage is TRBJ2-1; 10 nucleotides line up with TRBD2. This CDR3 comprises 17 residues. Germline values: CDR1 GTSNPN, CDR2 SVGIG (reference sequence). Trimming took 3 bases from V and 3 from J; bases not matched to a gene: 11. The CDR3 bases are TGTGCCTGGAGATCTAGCGGGGGCCGCATACTCTACAATGAGCAGTTCTTC. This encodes CAWRSSGGRILYNEQFF.

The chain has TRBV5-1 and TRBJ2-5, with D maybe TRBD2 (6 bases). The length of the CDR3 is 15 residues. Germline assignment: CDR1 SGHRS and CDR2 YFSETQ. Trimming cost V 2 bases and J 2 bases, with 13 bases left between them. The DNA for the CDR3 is TGCGCCAGCAGCTTCGGGGGTAAACGTCAAGAGACCCAGTACTTC. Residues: CASSFGGKRQETQYF.

The CDR3 nucleotides read TGTGCCTGGAGAGGACAGACCCCTAATTCACCCCTCCACTTT. Its protein is CAWRGQTPNSPLHF. This sequence joins TRBV30 and TRBJ1-6, with a possible D match to TRBD1 (6 bases). The CDR3 totals 14 residues. V dropped 3 bases and J dropped 6 bases, with 12 bases sitting between them. From germline, CDR1 is GTSNPN and CDR2 SVGIG (reference sequence).

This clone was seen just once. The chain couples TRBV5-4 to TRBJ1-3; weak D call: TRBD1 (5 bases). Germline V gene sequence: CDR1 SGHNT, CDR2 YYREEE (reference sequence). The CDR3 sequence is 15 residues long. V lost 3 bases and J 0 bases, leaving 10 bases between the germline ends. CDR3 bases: TGTGCCAGCAGCTACGGACAAGTCTCTGGAAACACCATATATTTT. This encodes CASSYGQVSGNTIYF.

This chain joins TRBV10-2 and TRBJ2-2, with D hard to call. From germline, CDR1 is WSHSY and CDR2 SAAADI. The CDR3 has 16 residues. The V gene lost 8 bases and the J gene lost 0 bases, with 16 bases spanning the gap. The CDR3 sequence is CASVDSTIANTGELFF. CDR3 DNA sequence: TGCGCCAGCGTAGACTCTACTATCGCGAACACCGGGGAGCTGTTTTTT.